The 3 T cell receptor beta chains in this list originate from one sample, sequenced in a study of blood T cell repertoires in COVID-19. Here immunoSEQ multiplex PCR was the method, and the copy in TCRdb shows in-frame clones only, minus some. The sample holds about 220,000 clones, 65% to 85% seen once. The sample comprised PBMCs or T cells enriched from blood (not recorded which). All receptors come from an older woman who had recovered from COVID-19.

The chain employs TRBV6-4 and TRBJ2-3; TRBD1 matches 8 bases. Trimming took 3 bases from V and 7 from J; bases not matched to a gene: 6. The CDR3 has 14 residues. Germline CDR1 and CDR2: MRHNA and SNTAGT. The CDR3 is CASSERQGQHTQYF. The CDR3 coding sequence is TGTGCCAGCAGTGAACGACAGGGGCAACATACGCAGTATTTT.

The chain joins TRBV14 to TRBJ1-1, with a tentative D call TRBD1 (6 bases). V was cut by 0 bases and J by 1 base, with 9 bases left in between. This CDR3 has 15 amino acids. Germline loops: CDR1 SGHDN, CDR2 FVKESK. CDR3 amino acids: CASSQERQANTEAFF. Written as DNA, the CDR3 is TGTGCCAGCAGCCAAGAGAGACAGGCGAACACTGAAGCTTTCTTT.

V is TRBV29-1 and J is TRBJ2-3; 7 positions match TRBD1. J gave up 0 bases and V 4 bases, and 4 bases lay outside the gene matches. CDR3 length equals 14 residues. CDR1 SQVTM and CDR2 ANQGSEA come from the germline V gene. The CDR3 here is CSVAGDSSTDTQYF. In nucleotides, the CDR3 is TGCAGCGTTGCTGGGGACAGCAGCACAGATACGCAGTATTTT.